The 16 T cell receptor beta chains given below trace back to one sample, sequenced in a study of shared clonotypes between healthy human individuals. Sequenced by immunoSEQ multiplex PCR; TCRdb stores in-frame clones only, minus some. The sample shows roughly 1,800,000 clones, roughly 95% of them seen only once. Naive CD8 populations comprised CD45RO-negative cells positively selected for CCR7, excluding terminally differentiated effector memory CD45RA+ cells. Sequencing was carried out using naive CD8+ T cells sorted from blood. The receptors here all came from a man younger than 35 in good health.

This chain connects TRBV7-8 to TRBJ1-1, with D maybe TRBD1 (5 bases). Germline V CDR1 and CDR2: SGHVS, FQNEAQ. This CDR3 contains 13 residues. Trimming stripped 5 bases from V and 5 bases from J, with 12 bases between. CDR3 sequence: CASSPGRVTEAFF. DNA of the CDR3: TGTGCCAGCAGCCCCGGCAGGGTTACTGAAGCTTTCTTT.

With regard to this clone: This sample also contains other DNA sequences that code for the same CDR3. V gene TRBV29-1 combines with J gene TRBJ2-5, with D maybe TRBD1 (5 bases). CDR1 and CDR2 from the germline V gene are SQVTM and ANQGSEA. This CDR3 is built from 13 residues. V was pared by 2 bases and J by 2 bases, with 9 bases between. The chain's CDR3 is CSVEQGLQETQYF. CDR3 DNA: TGCAGCGTTGAACAGGGATTGCAAGAGACCCAGTACTTC.

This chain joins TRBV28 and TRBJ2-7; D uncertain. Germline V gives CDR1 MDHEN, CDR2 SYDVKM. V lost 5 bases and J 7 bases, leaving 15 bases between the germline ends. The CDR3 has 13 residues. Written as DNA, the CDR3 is TGTGCCAGCAGTCCCGACGGTCTACGGGAGCAGTACTTC. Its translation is CASSPDGLREQYF.

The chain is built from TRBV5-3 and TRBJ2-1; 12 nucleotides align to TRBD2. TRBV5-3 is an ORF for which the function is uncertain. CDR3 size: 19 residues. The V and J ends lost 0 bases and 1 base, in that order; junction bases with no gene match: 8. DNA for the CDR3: TGTGCCAGAAGCTTGGCTCTAGCGGGAGGGCCGAGATCCTACAATGAGCAGTTCTTC. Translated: CARSLALAGGPRSYNEQFF.

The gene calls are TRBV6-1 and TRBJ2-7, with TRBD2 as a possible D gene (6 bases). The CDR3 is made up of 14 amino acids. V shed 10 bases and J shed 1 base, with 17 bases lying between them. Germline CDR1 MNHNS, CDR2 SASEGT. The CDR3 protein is CANPGRRSSYEQYF. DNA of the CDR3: TGTGCCAACCCTGGGAGGAGGTCTTCCTACGAGCAGTACTTC.

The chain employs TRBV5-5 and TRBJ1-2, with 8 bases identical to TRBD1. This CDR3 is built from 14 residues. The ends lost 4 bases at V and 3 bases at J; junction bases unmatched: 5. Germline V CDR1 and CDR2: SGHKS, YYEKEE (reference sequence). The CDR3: CASSAQGVDYGYTF. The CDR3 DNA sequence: TGTGCCAGCAGCGCACAGGGGGTCGACTATGGCTACACCTTC.

DNA for the CDR3: TGTGCCAGCAGCCGACAAGACCGGGACGAGCAGTACTTC. Protein: CASSRQDRDEQYF. V gene TRBV5-4 combines with J gene TRBJ2-7; the D is unclear. Germline V gene sequence: CDR1 SGHNT, CDR2 YYREEE (reference sequence). Deletions cut 4 bases from V and 5 bases from J, with 13 bases between. CDR3 length: 13 amino acids.

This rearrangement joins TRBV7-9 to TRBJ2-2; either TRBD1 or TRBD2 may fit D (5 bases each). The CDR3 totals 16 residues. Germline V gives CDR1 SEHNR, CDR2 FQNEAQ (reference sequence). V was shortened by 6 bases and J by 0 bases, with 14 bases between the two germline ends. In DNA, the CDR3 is TGTGCCAGCAGGGTTAAGGGACCGTCGAACACCGGGGAGCTGTTTTTT. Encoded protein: CASRVKGPSNTGELFF.

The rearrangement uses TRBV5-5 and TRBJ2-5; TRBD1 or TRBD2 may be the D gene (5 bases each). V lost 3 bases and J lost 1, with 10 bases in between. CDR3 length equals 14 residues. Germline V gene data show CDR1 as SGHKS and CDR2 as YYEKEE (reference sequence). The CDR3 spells CASSSPGTQETQYF. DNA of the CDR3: TGTGCCAGCAGCTCCCCAGGGACCCAAGAGACCCAGTACTTC.

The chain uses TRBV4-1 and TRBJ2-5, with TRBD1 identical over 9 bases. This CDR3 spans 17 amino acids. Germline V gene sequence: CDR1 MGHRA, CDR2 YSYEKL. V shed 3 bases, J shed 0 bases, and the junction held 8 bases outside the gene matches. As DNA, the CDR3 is TGCGCCAGCAGCCAGGGACAGGGAGGTCGGTACCAAGAGACCCAGTACTTC. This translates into CASSQGQGGRYQETQYF.

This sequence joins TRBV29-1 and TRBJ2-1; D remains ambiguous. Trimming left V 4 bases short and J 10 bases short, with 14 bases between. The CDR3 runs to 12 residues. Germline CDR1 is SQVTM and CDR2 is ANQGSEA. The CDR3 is CSVAPGGMEQFF. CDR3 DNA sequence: TGCAGCGTTGCCCCGGGCGGTATGGAGCAGTTCTTC.

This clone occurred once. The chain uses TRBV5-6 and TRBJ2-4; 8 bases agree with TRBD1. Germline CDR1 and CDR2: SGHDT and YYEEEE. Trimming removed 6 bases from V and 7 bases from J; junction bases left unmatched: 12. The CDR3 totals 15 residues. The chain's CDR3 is CASTASRTGSNIQYF. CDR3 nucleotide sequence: TGTGCCAGCACCGCAAGTAGGACAGGGAGTAACATTCAGTACTTC. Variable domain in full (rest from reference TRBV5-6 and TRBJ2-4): DAGVTQSPTHLIKTRGQQVTLRCSPKSGHDTVSWYQQALGQGPQFIFQYYEEEERQRGNFPDRFSGHQFPNYSSELNVNALLLGDSALYLCASTASRTGSNIQYFGAGTRLSVL.

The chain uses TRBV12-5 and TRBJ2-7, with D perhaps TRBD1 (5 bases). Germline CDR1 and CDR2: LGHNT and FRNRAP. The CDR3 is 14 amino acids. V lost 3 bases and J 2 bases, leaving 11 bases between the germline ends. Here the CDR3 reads CASGFRQGPYEQYF. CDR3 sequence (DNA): TGTGCTAGTGGTTTTCGGCAGGGTCCCTACGAGCAGTACTTC.

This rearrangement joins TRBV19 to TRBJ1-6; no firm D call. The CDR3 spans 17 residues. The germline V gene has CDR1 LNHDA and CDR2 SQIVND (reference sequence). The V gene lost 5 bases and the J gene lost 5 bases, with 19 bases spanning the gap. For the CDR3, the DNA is TGTGCCAGTAGTCGAGAAGAGGGATTCGTGAATAATTCACCCCTCCACTTT. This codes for CASSREEGFVNNSPLHF.

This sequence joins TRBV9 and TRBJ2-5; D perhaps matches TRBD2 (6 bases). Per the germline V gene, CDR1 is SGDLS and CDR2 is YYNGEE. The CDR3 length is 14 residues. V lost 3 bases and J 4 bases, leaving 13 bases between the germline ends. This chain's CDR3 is CASSEEGGGETQYF. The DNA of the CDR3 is TGTGCCAGCAGCGAGGAGGGAGGTGGAGAGACCCAGTACTTC.

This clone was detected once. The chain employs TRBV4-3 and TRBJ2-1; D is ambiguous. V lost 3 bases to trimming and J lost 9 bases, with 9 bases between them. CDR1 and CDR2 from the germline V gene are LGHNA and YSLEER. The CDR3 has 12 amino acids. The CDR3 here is CASSQESSEQFF. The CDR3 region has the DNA TGCGCCAGCAGCCAGGAAAGCTCTGAGCAGTTCTTC.